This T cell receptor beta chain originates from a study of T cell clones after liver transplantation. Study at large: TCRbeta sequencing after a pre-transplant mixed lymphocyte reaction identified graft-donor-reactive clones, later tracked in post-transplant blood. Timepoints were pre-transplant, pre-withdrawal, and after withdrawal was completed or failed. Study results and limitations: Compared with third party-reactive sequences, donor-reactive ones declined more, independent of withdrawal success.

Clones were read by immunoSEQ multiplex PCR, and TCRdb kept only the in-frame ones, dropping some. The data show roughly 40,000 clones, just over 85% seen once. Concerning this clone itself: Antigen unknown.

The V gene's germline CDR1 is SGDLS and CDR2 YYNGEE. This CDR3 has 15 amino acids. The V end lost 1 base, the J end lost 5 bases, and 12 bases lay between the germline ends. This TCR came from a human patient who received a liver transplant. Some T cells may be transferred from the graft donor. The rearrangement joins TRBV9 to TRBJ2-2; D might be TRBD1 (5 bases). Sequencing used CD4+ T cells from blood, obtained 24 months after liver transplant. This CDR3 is CASSVMGSGTGELFF. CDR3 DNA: TGTGCCAGCAGCGTAATGGGGTCAGGGACCGGGGAGCTGTTTTTT.